These 6 T cell receptor delta chains came from one sample sequenced in a study of gamma-delta chains in newborns, infants, children. TCRdb re-called clones from the reads via CATT. The repertoire has roughly 4,000 delta-chain clones, less than 45% of them found once; the top ten carry around 15%. Sequenced sample: blood. The receptors originated from a child who received the measles vaccine.

The sample holds a few counts of this clone. The V call is TRDV3, the J call TRDJ1, with 13 bases matching TRDD3. The CDR3 has 24 amino acids. CDR1 is TVYSNPD and CDR2 is GDNSRS in the germline V gene (reference sequence). The V gene end was trimmed by 4 bases and the J gene end by 0 bases; junction bases not matched to a gene: 32. The CDR3 spells CASSELSFSYATGGYALNTDKLIF. The CDR3 bases are TGTGCCTCCTCCGAACTCTCATTTTCCTACGCAACTGGGGGATACGCGTTGAACACCGATAAACTCATCTTT. The whole variable domain, filled in from reference TRDV3 and TRDJ1, reads CDKVTQSSPDQTVASGSEVVLLCTYDTVYSNPDLFWYRIRPDYSFQFVFYGDNSRSEGADFTQGRFSVKHILTQKAFHLVISPVRTEDSATYYCASSELSFSYATGGYALNTDKLIFGKGTRVTVEP.

This chain uses TRDV1 with TRDJ1; possibly TRDD3 for D (5 bases). Between the trimmed V and J ends, which lost 5 bases and 0 bases, there was a span of 19 bases. Germline V CDR1 and CDR2: TSWWSYY, QGS. This CDR3 has 17 residues. The CDR3 reads CALGTLGGTGYTDKLIF. As DNA, the CDR3 is TGTGCTCTTGGGACCCTCGGGGGTACTGGTTACACCGATAAACTCATCTTT.

This clone was seen more than once but under ten times. The genes are TRDV3 and TRDJ1, with 7 bases that match TRDD2. The V gene end was trimmed by 4 bases and the J gene end by 4 bases; junction bases not matched to a gene: 18. Germline V CDR1 and CDR2: TVYSNPD, GDNSRS (reference sequence). This CDR3 has 16 amino acids. CDR3 protein: CACLAFLGYANDKLIF. The CDR3 bases are TGTGCCTGCCTGGCCTTCCTCGGGTACGCGAACGATAAACTCATCTTT.

The rearrangement links TRDV1 to TRDJ1; TRDD3 matches at 10 bases. With V trimmed by 1 base and J by 8 bases, 19 bases remained unmatched. Germline values: CDR1 TSWWSYY, CDR2 QGS. The CDR3 loop spans 19 amino acids. The CDR3 DNA sequence: TGTGCTCTTGGGGAACGGGTCCCCGCCCCCATACTGGGGGATTTCAAACTCATCTTT. Residues: CALGERVPAPILGDFKLIF.

A word on this clone: One end of the junction does not line up with germline, which may come from a read error. The rearrangement uses TRDV1 and TRDJ3; the match to TRDD3 covers 12 bases. CDR1 and CDR2 from the germline V gene are TSWWSYY and QGS. CDR3 length: 35 amino acids. CDR3 loop: CALGATPLNTFYDWPGGYAYPAYILSSWDTLQMFF. Here the CDR3 DNA reads TGTGCTCTTGGGGCAACCCCGCTGAACACCTTCTACGATTGGCCTGGGGGATACGCGTATCCGGCGTATATCCTCTCATCCTGGGACACCCTACAGATGTTTTTC.

The V and J genes are TRDV1 and TRDJ1; TRDD3 matches 7 bases. This CDR3 is built from 18 residues. The V gene end was trimmed by 1 base and the J gene end by 4 bases; junction bases not matched to a gene: 15. Germline V gene lookup returns CDR1 TSWWSYY and CDR2 QGS. The CDR3 here is CALGERFLMGDEDDKLIF. CDR3 DNA: TGTGCTCTTGGGGAACGGTTCCTGATGGGGGACGAGGACGATAAACTCATCTTT.